Listed here are 2 T cell receptor beta chains from one sample, sequenced in a study of blood T cell repertoires in COVID-19. Profiled with immunoSEQ multiplex PCR; TCRdb holds only in-frame clones, not every one. The repertoire holds some 130,000 clones, with around nine tenths as singletons. Material: peripheral blood. Source of these receptors: a woman in her 70s with COVID-19, enrolled during active disease.

Notes on this clone: The sample carries other DNA sequences with the same CDR3. This chain connects TRBV5-6 to TRBJ1-2, with a weak D call TRBD1 (5 bases). Between the trimmed V and J ends, which lost 5 bases and 5 bases, there was a span of 13 bases. Germline V CDR1 and CDR2: SGHDT, YYEEEE. The CDR3 runs to 13 residues. This chain's CDR3 is CASSLQGGYGYTF. In DNA form, the CDR3 reads TGTGCCAGCAGTCTTCAGGGTGGGTATGGCTACACCTTC. Filled out from reference TRBV5-6 and TRBJ1-2, the complete variable domain reads DAGVTQSPTHLIKTRGQQVTLRCSPKSGHDTVSWYQQALGQGPQFIFQYYEEEERQRGNFPDRFSGHQFPNYSSELNVNALLLGDSALYLCASSLQGGYGYTFGSGTRLTVV.

The rearrangement joins TRBV5-1 to TRBJ1-2; maybe TRBD1 (6 bases). This CDR3 comprises 15 residues. From germline, CDR1 is SGHRS and CDR2 YFSETQ. V was clipped by 0 bases and J by 8 bases, with 17 bases between them. In DNA, the CDR3 is TGCGCCAGCAGCTTGGACGGGGGGCGCTGGTCCGGCTACACCTTC. Its translation is CASSLDGGRWSGYTF.